This T cell receptor (beta chain) was sequenced during a study of T-cell reconstitution after alpha-beta-depleted transplantation in children. The CDR3 is 11 residues long. Germline lookup yields CDR1 MNHEY and CDR2 SVGAGI. Between the trimmed V and J ends, which lost 7 bases and 6 bases, there was a span of 7 bases. Unique molecular identifiers were used to barcode this TCRbeta library. MiXCR was run by TCRdb on the PCR reads, yielding one entry per CDR3 protein. The sample lists some 9,000 distinct CDR3 sequences, under 20% occurring once. This clonotype was detected ten times or more. Its antigen is unknown. Study observations and caveats: The study reportedly traced alpha-beta T cells about two months after transplant to several hundred expanded graft clones. High day-60 TCRbeta diversity in some patients came from surviving recipient T cells and thymic progenitors. One year after transplant, T-cell counts and diversity came mostly from newly produced T cells.

The source material was PBMCs, mostly from graft donor cells, sampled 60 days after TCRalphabeta/CD19-depleted stem cell transplant. This clonotype originated in a girl in the first two years of life who had a stem cell transplant for combined immunodeficiency, so the T cells may come from the graft donor. The chain uses TRBV6-5 and TRBJ2-1, with no clear D. The CDR3 DNA sequence: TGTGCCAGCACTCGCTTCAATGAGCAGTTCTTC. Encoded protein: CASTRFNEQFF.